The clone carrying this TCR beta chain was found many times. Antigen unknown. TCRdb used MiXCR to reprocess the RT-PCR reads, holding one entry per CDR3 protein. Of hundreds of thousands of distinct CDR3 sequences listed, approximately 13% are singletons. This entry belongs to a study of response to subunit inactivated influenza vaccine. The study's findings and limits: It was suggested by the authors that few new T cells are recruited by each seasonal influenza vaccination.

V was pared by 10 bases and J by 4 bases, with 7 bases of the junction left unmatched. The germline V gene has CDR1 KGHDR and CDR2 SFDVKD. The CDR3 loop spans 14 amino acids. The sequence derives from a man aged 50 to 60 who received an inactivated influenza vaccine. Sequenced material: PBMCs from blood, taken 14 days before vaccination. This chain joins TRBV24-1 and TRBJ2-1, with 9 positions matching TRBD1. CDR3 sequence reads: CATQQGARYNEQFF. The CDR3, as DNA: TGTGCCACTCAACAGGGGGCGCGGTACAATGAGCAGTTCTTC.